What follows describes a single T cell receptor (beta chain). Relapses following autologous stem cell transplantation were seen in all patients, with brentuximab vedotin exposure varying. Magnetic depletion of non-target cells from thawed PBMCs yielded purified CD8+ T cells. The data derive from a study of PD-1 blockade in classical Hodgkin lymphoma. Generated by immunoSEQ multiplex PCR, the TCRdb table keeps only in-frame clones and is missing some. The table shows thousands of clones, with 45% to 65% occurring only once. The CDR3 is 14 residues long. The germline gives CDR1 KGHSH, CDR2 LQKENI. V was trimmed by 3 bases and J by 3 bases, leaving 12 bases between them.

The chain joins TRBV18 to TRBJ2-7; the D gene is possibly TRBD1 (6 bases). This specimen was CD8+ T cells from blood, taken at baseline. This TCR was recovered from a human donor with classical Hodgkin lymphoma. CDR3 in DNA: TGTGCCAGCTCACCCAGAGAGGACAGCTACGAGCAGTACTTC. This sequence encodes CASSPREDSYEQYF.